One sample yielded the 9 T cell receptor beta chains listed below, sequenced in a study of blood T cell repertoires in COVID-19 (TCRdb year 2020). Libraries came from the immunoSEQ multiplex PCR assay. TCRdb obtained this table from immuneACCESS and retained in-frame rearrangements with V and J assigned. These tables miss some clones; where compared with another copy, unresolved V genes account for less than half of the shortfall, and the remainder is unexplained. In all, the sample holds around 180,000 clones, and around 85% of those were seen once. The ten largest clonotypes hold 7.5% to 10% of the sample. Specimen: peripheral blood. The receptors were sampled from an elderly woman with acute or convalescent COVID-19.

V gene TRBV7-9 combines with J gene TRBJ2-6; 9 bases are shared with TRBD1. Trimming cost V 1 base and J 0 bases; bases outside gene matches: 7. The CDR3 length is 19 residues. Germline CDR1 reads SEHNR; CDR2 reads FQNEAQ (reference sequence). The CDR3 region has the DNA TGTGCCAGCAGCTTAGGAATAGGGACAGGGAGCTCTGGGGCCAACGTCCTGACTTTC. Its translation is CASSLGIGTGSSGANVLTF.

V usage is TRBV2 and J usage is TRBJ2-6; D is possibly TRBD1 (5 bases). Germline V CDR1 and CDR2: SNHLY, FYNNEI. V was shortened by 2 bases and J by 4 bases, with 9 bases between the two germline ends. The CDR3 extends over 15 amino acids. The CDR3 sequence: CASSERGYGANVLTF. The CDR3, as DNA: TGTGCCAGCAGTGAAAGGGGTTACGGGGCCAACGTCCTGACTTTC.

The J gene is TRBJ1-2, the V gene TRBV2; possible D gene TRBD1, 5 bases. The CDR3 loop spans 14 amino acids. V shed 6 bases and J shed 8 bases, with 19 bases lying between them. Looked up from germline, CDR1 is SNHLY and CDR2 is FYNNEI. The CDR3 region is CASSPGTTIRGYTF. CDR3 bases: TGTGCCAGCAGCCCCGGGACTACGATAAGGGGCTACACCTTC.

V is TRBV19 and J is TRBJ2-3, with 8 bases lining up with TRBD2. Germline CDR1 is LNHDA and CDR2 is SQIVND (reference sequence). This CDR3 region has 15 residues. With 4 bases clipped from V and 2 bases from J, the junction kept 5 bases outside the gene matches. The CDR3 region has the DNA TGTGCCAGTAGTAGTACTAGCGGATACACAGATACGCAGTATTTT. Residues: CASSSTSGYTDTQYF.

The CDR3 here is CASSFGGHIGELFF. Here the CDR3 DNA reads TGTGCCAGCAGCTTCGGTGGACATATCGGGGAGCTGTTTTTT. The chain carries TRBV7-2 and TRBJ2-2, with D tentatively TRBD1 (5 bases). Germline CDR1 SGHTA, CDR2 FQGNSA. With 3 bases removed from V and 7 bases from J, the gap between germline ends came to 12 bases. The CDR3 sequence is 14 residues long.

This chain uses TRBV30 with TRBJ2-5; perhaps TRBD2 as D (5 bases). This CDR3 region has 13 residues. Germline V gives CDR1 GTSNPN, CDR2 SVGIG (reference sequence). V was pared by 2 bases and J by 9 bases, with 16 bases between. The CDR3 loop is CAWSTSRSGAQYF. For the CDR3, the DNA is TGTGCCTGGAGTACGTCCCGGTCCGGGGCCCAGTACTTC.

CDR3 nucleotides: TGTGCCAGCAGTGCACAGGGCGGCAATCAGCCCCAGCATTTT. It is translated as CASSAQGGNQPQHF. The chain joins TRBV2 to TRBJ1-5, with a possible D match to TRBD1 (6 bases). Trimming left V 4 bases short and J 2 bases short, with 9 bases between. The CDR3 spans 14 residues. Germline lookup yields CDR1 SNHLY and CDR2 FYNNEI.

This clone was seen only once. The chain is built from TRBV15 and TRBJ2-2; 7 bases agree with TRBD2. Germline CDR1 reads LNHNV; CDR2 reads YYDKDF (reference sequence). V was clipped by 5 bases and J by 4 bases; unmatched bases: 10. This CDR3 comprises 16 residues. The CDR3 region has the DNA TGTGCCACCAGCTTTGGGGCCGGGGGGAGCACCGGGGAGCTGTTTTTT. It yields the protein CATSFGAGGSTGELFF.

This sequence joins TRBV19 and TRBJ1-2, with D possibly being TRBD1 (6 bases). Trimming left V 6 bases short and J 7 bases short, with 12 bases between. Germline values: CDR1 LNHDA, CDR2 SQIVND (reference sequence). The CDR3 runs 12 residues. CDR3 residues: CASRNGGSGYTF. DNA of the CDR3: TGTGCCAGTAGAAATGGGGGCAGTGGCTACACCTTC.